This section outlines one TCR beta chain sequence together with its context. The CDR3 extends over 14 amino acids. Trimming removed 7 bases from V and 0 bases from J, with 10 bases in between. Germline V CDR1 and CDR2: MNHEY, SVGAGI. This sample stems from a study of blood T cell repertoires in COVID-19. How the authors handled the data: It was from reference gene primer amplification that nucleated cell counts were estimated. Clones were sequenced by immunoSEQ multiplex PCR, and TCRdb holds only the in-frame ones, with some missing. The DNA was the basis for D and trimming; V, J and clone size are from that table. The repertoire includes about 480,000 clones, approximately 90% of them detected once, and approximately 12% sits in the top ten.

The chain uses TRBV6-5 and TRBJ1-3; TRBD1 is a possible D gene (6 bases). The sample consisted of peripheral blood. This receptor was obtained from a woman aged 45 to 65 with COVID-19, enrolled during active disease. CDR3 nucleotides: TGTGCCAGCACGGACAGACCCTCTGGAAACACCATATATTTT. Translated: CASTDRPSGNTIYF.